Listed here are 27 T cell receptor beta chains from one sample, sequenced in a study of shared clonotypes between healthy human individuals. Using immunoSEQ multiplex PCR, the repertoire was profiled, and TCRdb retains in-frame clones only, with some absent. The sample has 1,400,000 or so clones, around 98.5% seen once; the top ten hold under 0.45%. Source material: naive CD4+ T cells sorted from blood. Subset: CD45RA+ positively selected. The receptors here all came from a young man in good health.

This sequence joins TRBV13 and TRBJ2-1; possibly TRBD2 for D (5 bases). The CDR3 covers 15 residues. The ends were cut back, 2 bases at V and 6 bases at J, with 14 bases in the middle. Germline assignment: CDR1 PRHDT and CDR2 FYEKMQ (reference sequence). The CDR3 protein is CASSLWALDSNEQFF. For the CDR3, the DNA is TGTGCCAGCAGCTTATGGGCCCTGGACTCCAATGAGCAGTTCTTC. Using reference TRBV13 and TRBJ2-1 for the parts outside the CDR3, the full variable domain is AAGVIQSPRHLIKEKRETATLKCYPIPRHDTVYWYQQGPGQDPQFLISFYEKMQSDKGSIPDRFSAQQFSDYHSELNMSSLELGDSALYFCASSLWALDSNEQFFGPGTRLTVL.

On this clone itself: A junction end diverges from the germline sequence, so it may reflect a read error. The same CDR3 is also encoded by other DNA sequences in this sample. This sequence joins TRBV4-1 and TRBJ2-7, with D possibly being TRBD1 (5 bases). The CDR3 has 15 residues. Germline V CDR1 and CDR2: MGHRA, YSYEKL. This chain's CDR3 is CASSQQVNRYYEQYF. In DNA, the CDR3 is TGCGCCAGTAGCCAGCAAGTTAACAGGTACTACGAGCAGTACTTC.

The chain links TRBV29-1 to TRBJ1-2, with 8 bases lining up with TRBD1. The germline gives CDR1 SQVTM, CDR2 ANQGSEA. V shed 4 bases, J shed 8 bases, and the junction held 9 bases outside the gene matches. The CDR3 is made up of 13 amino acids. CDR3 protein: CSVGVGQGGGYTF. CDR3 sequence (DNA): TGCAGCGTTGGAGTTGGACAGGGTGGGGGCTACACCTTC.

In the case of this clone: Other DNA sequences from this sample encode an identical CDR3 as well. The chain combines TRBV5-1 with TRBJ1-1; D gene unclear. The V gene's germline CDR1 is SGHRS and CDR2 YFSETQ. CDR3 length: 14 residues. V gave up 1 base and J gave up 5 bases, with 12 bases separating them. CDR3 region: CASSLTGRGTEAFF. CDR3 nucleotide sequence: TGCGCCAGCAGCTTGACGGGTCGTGGGACTGAAGCTTTCTTT. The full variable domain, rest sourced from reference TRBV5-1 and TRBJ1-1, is KAGVTQTPRYLIKTRGQQVTLSCSPISGHRSVSWYQQTPGQGLQFLFEYFSETQRNKGNFPGRFSGRQFSNSRSEMNVSTLELGDSALYLCASSLTGRGTEAFFGQGTRLTVV.

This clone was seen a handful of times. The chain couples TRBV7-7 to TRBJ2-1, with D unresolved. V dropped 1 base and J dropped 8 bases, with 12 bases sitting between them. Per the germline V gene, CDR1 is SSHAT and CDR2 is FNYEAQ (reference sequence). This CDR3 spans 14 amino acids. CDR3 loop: CASSLGGVFDEQFF. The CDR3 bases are TGTGCCAGCAGCTTAGGAGGTGTGTTCGATGAGCAGTTCTTC.

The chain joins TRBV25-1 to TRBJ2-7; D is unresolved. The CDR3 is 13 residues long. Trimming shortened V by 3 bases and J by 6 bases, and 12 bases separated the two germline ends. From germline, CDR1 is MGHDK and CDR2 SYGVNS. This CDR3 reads CASSEAALSEQYF. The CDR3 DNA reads TGTGCCAGCAGTGAGGCTGCGCTTTCCGAGCAGTACTTC.

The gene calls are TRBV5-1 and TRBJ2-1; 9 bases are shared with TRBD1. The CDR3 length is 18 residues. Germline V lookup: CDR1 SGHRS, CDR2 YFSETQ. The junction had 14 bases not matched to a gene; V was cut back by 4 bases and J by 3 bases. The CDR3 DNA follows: TGCGCCAGCAGCCAAGGACAGGGGCTTTCTGATTACTACAATGAGCAGTTCTTC. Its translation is CASSQGQGLSDYYNEQFF.

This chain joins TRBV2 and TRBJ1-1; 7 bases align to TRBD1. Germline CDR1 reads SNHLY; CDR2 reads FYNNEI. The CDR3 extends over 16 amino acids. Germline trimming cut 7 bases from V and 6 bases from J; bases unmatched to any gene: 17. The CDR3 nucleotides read TGTGCCAGCACCCCGGACAGGCCCCTCTACGGGTCTGAAGCTTTCTTT. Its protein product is CASTPDRPLYGSEAFF.

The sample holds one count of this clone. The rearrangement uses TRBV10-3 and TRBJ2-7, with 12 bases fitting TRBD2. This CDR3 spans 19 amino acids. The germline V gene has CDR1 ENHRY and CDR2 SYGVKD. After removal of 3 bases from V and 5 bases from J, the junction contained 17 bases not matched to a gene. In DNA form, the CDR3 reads TGTGCCATCAGTGAATTGGCTAGCGGGAGGGCCAAGGGAGTAAACGAGCAGTACTTC. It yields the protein CAISELASGRAKGVNEQYF.

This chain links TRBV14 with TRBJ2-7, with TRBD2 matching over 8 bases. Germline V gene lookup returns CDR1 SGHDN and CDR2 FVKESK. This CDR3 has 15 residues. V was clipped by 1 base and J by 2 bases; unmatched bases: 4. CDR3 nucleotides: TGTGCCAGCAGCCAAGGGCGCGGGAGGACCTACGAGCAGTACTTC. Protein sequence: CASSQGRGRTYEQYF.

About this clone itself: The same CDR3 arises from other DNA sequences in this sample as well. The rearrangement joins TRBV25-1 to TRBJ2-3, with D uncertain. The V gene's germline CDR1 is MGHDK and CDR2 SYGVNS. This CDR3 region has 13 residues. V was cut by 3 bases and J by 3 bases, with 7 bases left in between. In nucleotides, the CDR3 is TGTGCCAGCAGTGATCCTAGGACAGATACGCAGTATTTT. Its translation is CASSDPRTDTQYF.

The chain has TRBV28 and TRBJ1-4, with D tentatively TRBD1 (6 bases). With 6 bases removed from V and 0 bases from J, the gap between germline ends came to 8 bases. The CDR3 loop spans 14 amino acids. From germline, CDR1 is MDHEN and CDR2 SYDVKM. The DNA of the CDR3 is TGTGCCAGCAGGGACAGACCAACTAATGAAAAACTGTTTTTT. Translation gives CASRDRPTNEKLFF.

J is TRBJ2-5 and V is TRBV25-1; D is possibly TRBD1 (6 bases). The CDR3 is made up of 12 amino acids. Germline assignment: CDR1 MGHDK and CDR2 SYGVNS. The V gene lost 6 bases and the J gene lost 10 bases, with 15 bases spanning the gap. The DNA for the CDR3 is TGTGCCAGCAGCCGGTTGACAGGCAGCCAGTACTTC. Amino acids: CASSRLTGSQYF.

CDR3 in amino acids: CSVDSTGANVLTF. The CDR3 DNA follows: TGCAGCGTTGACAGTACTGGGGCCAACGTCCTGACTTTC. The chain employs TRBV29-1 and TRBJ2-6; unclear D gene. Trimming removed 3 bases from V and 2 bases from J, with 5 bases in between. Germline V lookup: CDR1 SQVTM, CDR2 ANQGSEA. The CDR3 is 13 residues long.

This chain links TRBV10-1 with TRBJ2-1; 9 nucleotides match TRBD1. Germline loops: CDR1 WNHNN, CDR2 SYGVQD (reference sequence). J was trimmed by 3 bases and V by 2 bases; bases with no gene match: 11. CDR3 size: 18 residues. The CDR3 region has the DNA TGCGCCAGCAGTGAGCGGTGGAGCGGGACAGGGAGCTACAATGAGCAGTTCTTC. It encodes CASSERWSGTGSYNEQFF.

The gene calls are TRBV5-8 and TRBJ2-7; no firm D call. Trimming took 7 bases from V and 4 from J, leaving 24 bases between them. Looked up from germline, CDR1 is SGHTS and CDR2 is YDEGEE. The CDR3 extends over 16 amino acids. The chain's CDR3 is CASLRVEKTYIYEQYF. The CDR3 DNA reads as TGTGCCAGCCTCCGCGTGGAGAAGACTTACATATACGAGCAGTACTTC.

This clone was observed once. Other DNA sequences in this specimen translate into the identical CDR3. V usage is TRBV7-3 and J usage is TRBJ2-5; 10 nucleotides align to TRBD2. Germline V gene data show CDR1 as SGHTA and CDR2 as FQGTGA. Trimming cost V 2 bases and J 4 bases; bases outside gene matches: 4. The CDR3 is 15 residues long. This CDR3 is CASSLGLAGVETQYF. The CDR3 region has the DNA TGTGCCAGCAGCTTAGGGCTAGCGGGAGTAGAGACCCAGTACTTC. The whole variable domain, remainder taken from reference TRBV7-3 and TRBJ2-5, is GAGVSQTPSNKVTEKGKYVELRCDPISGHTALYWYRQSLGQGPEFLIYFQGTGAADDSGLPNDRFFAVRPEGSVSTLKIQRTERGDSAVYLCASSLGLAGVETQYFGPGTRLLVL.

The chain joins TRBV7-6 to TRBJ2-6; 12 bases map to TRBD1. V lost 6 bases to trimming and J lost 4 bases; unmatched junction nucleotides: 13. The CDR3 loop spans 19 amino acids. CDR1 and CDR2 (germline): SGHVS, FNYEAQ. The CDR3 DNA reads TGTGCCAGCAGGAAACCAGCCGGGACAGGGGGCGCCGGGGCCAACGTCCTGACTTTC. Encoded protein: CASRKPAGTGGAGANVLTF.

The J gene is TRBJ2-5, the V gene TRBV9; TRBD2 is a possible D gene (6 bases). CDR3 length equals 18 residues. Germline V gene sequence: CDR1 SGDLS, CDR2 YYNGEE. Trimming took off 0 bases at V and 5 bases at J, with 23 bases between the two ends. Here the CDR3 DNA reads TGTGCCAGCAGCGTAGGGTATTCTTGGGAGGAAAATTGGGAGACCCAGTACTTC. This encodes CASSVGYSWEENWETQYF.

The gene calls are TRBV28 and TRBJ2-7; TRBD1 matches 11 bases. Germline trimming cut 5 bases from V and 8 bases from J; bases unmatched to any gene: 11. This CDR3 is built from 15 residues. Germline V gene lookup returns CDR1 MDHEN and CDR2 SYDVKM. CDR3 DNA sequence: TGTGCCAGCAGTCCCCCGGGACAGGGGGGACTTAAGCAGTACTTC. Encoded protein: CASSPPGQGGLKQYF.

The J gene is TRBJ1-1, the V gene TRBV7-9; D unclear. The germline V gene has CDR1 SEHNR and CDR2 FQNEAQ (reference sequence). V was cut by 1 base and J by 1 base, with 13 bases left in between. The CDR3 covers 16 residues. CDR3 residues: CASSLVGRVGNTEAFF. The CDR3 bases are TGTGCCAGCAGCTTAGTGGGGAGGGTCGGGAACACTGAAGCTTTCTTT.

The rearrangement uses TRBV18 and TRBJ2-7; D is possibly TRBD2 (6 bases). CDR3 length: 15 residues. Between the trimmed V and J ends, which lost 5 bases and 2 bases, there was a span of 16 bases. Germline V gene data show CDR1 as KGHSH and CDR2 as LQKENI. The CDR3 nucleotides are TGTGCCAGCTCAGCGACGGGAGATATAACCTACGAGCAGTACTTC. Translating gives CASSATGDITYEQYF.

The CDR3 bases are TGTGCCAGCAGCTTGTGGGTGGGACAGGGAGCTAACTATGGCTACACCTTC. As protein: CASSLWVGQGANYGYTF. The chain joins TRBV5-5 to TRBJ1-2; 9 bases match TRBD1. The CDR3 consists of 17 residues. V was clipped by 1 base and J by 0 bases; unmatched bases: 7. Germline V gene data show CDR1 as SGHKS and CDR2 as YYEKEE (reference sequence). The variable domain in full, completed from reference TRBV5-5 and TRBJ1-2, reads DAGVTQSPTHLIKTRGQQVTLRCSPISGHKSVSWYQQVLGQGPQFIFQYYEKEERGRGNFPDRFSARQFPNYSSELNVNALLLGDSALYLCASSLWVGQGANYGYTFGSGTRLTVV.

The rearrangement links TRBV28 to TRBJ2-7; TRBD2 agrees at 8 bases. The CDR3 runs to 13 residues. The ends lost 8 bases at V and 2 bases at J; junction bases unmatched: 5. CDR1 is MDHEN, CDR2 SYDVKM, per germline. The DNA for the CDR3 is TGTGCCAGCTGCGGCGGGGGGCCCTACGAGCAGTACTTC. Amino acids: CASCGGGPYEQYF.

The CDR3 loop reads CASSSPAHTNTGELFF. Here the CDR3 DNA reads TGTGCCAGCAGCTCTCCGGCGCACACGAACACCGGGGAGCTGTTTTTT. V gene TRBV7-2 combines with J gene TRBJ2-2; D uncertain. Deletions cut 4 bases from V and 0 bases from J, with 12 bases between. The germline gives CDR1 SGHTA, CDR2 FQGNSA. CDR3 size: 16 residues.

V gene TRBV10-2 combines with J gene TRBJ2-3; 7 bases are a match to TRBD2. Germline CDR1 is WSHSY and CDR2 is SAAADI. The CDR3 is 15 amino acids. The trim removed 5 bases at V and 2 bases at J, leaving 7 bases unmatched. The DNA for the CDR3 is TGCGCCAGCAGTAGGCGGGAGACCTCCACAGATACGCAGTATTTT. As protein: CASSRRETSTDTQYF.

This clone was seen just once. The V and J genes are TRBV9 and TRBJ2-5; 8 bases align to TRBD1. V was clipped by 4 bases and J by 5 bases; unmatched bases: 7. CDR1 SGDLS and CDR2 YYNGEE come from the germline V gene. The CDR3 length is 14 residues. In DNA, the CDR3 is TGTGCCAGCAGCTCAAGGACAGGGAGTGAGACCCAGTACTTC. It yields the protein CASSSRTGSETQYF.